This record covers a single T cell receptor beta chain. Its antigen is unidentified. The study left out patients who had uncontrolled infection, other autoimmune disease, pregnancy or lactation. Thyroid ultrasound and orbital computed tomography, with clinical symptoms and serum thyroxine and TRAb, informed diagnoses. An approximately 10 ml volume of fresh peripheral blood provided the PBMCs. The sample originates from a study of T cells in Graves' hyperthyroidism and ophthalmopathy. Whole-study results and caveats: In simple terms, a model built on 13 V-J features told ophthalmopathy apart from stable hyperthyroidism.

Amplification of TCR beta CDR3 regions was performed using RNA transcripts as template. Researchers ran a first-round RT-PCR on the TCR CDR3 using the HTBI primer set. MiXCR, applied by TCRdb to the multiplex PCR reads, yields one record per CDR3 protein. The sample has around 600,000 distinct CDR3 sequences, 13% to 15% seen once. This CDR3 spans 17 amino acids. CDR1 is LGHDT and CDR2 is YNNKEL in the germline V gene (reference sequence). V lost 0 bases to trimming and J lost 0 bases, with 12 bases between them. The sequence was obtained from a woman between 45 and 65 years old with Graves' ophthalmopathy. The J gene is TRBJ2-1, the V gene TRBV3-1; a weak D match, TRBD2 (7 bases). Sequences were obtained from blood. The CDR3 sequence: CASSQEGGASSYNEQFF. The CDR3 nucleotides are TGTGCCAGCAGCCAAGAGGGGGGGGCCAGCTCCTACAATGAGCAGTTCTTC.